The 21 T cell receptor beta chains given below trace back to one sample, sequenced in a study of PD-L1 blockade in urothelial cancer. Sequencing used immunoSEQ multiplex PCR; TCRdb keeps in-frame clones, though not all of them. This table holds about 45,000 clones, roughly 88% found once. Sample: PBMCs, taken around atezolizumab (anti-PD-L1) treatment. All receptors come from a man of 80 years or more with urothelial cancer.

The rearrangement joins TRBV5-6 to TRBJ2-5; 7 positions agree with TRBD2. Trimming at V came to 5 bases and at J to 5 bases, leaving 6 bases not matched to a gene. From germline, CDR1 is SGHDT and CDR2 YYEEEE. The CDR3 consists of 13 residues. The CDR3 DNA is TGTGCCAGCAGGGGGGGGGTTACGGAGACCCAGTACTTC. Translation gives CASRGGVTETQYF.

The chain joins TRBV18 to TRBJ2-1; possibly TRBD2 for D (5 bases). V gave up 3 bases and J gave up 9 bases, with 12 bases separating them. Per the germline V gene, CDR1 is KGHSH and CDR2 is LQKENI. This CDR3 has 13 residues. The CDR3 coding sequence is TGTGCCAGCTCACCTGTCCGGGAAAGTGAGCAGTTCTTC. This gives the protein CASSPVRESEQFF.

The rearrangement links TRBV5-5 to TRBJ2-1; D might be TRBD2 (5 bases). V lost 1 base to trimming and J lost 2 bases, with 13 bases between them. CDR1 and CDR2 (germline): SGHKS, YYEKEE (reference sequence). CDR3 length: 16 amino acids. In nucleotides, the CDR3 is TGTGCCAGCAGCTTGTATTCTGGAGGACCCTACAATGAGCAGTTCTTC. Translation gives CASSLYSGGPYNEQFF.

The rearrangement joins TRBV18 to TRBJ1-5, with D tentatively TRBD1 (6 bases). Trimming removed 3 bases from V and 3 bases from J, with 12 bases in between. CDR3 length: 15 residues. In germline, CDR1 is KGHSH, CDR2 LQKENI. CDR3 sequence: CASSPNRADNQPQHF. The CDR3 coding sequence is TGTGCCAGCTCACCTAACAGGGCTGACAATCAGCCCCAGCATTTT. Full variable domain (missing parts from reference TRBV18 and TRBJ1-5): NAGVMQNPRHLVRRRGQEARLRCSPMKGHSHVYWYRQLPEEGLKFMVYLQKENIIDESGMPKERFSAEFPKEGPSILRIQQVVRGDSAAYFCASSPNRADNQPQHFGDGTRLSIL.

The chain recombines TRBV4-1 with TRBJ1-1, with D perhaps matching TRBD1 (6 bases). Germline V lookup: CDR1 MGHRA, CDR2 YSYEKL. The CDR3 runs 15 residues. Trimming cost V 0 bases and J 1 base, with 9 bases left between them. In DNA form, the CDR3 reads TGCGCCAGCAGCCAAGACAGCAGGGGGAACACTGAAGCTTTCTTT. It specifies CASSQDSRGNTEAFF.

The CDR3 region is CASSQGAPTPTDTQYF. The CDR3 DNA reads TGTGCCAGCTCCCAGGGGGCTCCTACCCCCACAGATACGCAGTATTTT. The J gene is TRBJ2-3, the V gene TRBV18, with 8 bases that match TRBD1. Germline-derived CDR1 and CDR2 are KGHSH and LQKENI. The V segment lost 6 bases and the J segment 2 bases; nucleotides outside the gene matches: 10. The CDR3 spans 16 residues. Filled out from reference TRBV18 and TRBJ2-3, the complete variable domain reads NAGVMQNPRHLVRRRGQEARLRCSPMKGHSHVYWYRQLPEEGLKFMVYLQKENIIDESGMPKERFSAEFPKEGPSILRIQQVVRGDSAAYFCASSQGAPTPTDTQYFGPGTRLTVL.

This clone was counted a few times. The chain links TRBV7-9 to TRBJ2-4; D gene ambiguous. Trimming stripped 5 bases from V and 9 bases from J, with 11 bases between. Germline loops: CDR1 SEHNR, CDR2 FQNEAQ (reference sequence). CDR3 length equals 12 residues. CDR3 in amino acids: CASSPERSIQYF. In DNA, the CDR3 is TGTGCCAGCAGCCCAGAGCGCAGCATTCAGTACTTC.

The rearrangement links TRBV7-2 to TRBJ2-3, with D possibly TRBD1 on 5 matching bases. The length of the CDR3 is 11 residues. CDR1 and CDR2 (germline): SGHTA, FQGNSA. V gave up 5 bases and J gave up 7 bases, with 7 bases separating them. Written as DNA, the CDR3 is TGTGCCAGCAGCGACAGAAATACGCAGTATTTT. It is translated as CASSDRNTQYF. Complete variable domain (other parts from reference TRBV7-2 and TRBJ2-3): GAGVSQSPSNKVTEKGKDVELRCDPISGHTALYWYRQSLGQGLEFLIYFQGNSAPDKSGLPSDRFSAERTGGSVSTLTIQRTQQEDSAVYLCASSDRNTQYFGPGTRLTVL.

This clone was seen a few times. The V call is TRBV30, the J call TRBJ2-1; D is unresolved. Trimming shortened V by 5 bases and J by 15 bases, and 20 bases separated the two germline ends. The CDR3 is made up of 12 amino acids. The V gene's germline CDR1 is GTSNPN and CDR2 SVGIG (reference sequence). The CDR3 loop reads CAWETQASPPFF. CDR3 in DNA: TGTGCCTGGGAGACTCAAGCGTCCCCGCCGTTCTTC.

The table lists this clone with a few counts. The chain links TRBV5-1 to TRBJ2-5; D is possibly TRBD1 (6 bases). The CDR3 has 15 residues. CDR1 is SGHRS and CDR2 is YFSETQ in the germline V gene. V gave up 4 bases and J gave up 5 bases, with 18 bases separating them. For the CDR3, the DNA is TGCGCCAGCAGCCTAGGACAGTATCGACGGGAGACCCAGTACTTC. Translated, it gives CASSLGQYRRETQYF.

The genes are TRBV4-2 and TRBJ2-5; D not certain. The germline V gene has CDR1 LGHNA and CDR2 YNFKEQ. The V end lost 0 bases, the J end lost 5 bases, and 13 bases lay between the germline ends. This CDR3 is 15 amino acids long. This CDR3 is CASSQDLGVRETQYF. The CDR3 DNA reads TGTGCCAGCAGCCAAGATCTCGGAGTAAGGGAGACCCAGTACTTC.

This chain uses TRBV7-7 with TRBJ2-3, with 7 bases matching TRBD1. The V gene's germline CDR1 is SSHAT and CDR2 FNYEAQ (reference sequence). The CDR3 spans 15 residues. With V trimmed by 5 bases and J by 2 bases, 7 bases remained unmatched. DNA for the CDR3: TGTGCCAGCAGCCCCGGGACAGCCCTCACAGATACGCAGTATTTT. Its protein is CASSPGTALTDTQYF.

The V and J genes are TRBV2 and TRBJ2-5; no reliable D call. Trimming pared 3 bases from V and 5 bases from J, leaving 7 bases between. CDR1 SNHLY and CDR2 FYNNEI come from the germline V gene. This CDR3 has 12 residues. The CDR3, as DNA: TGTGCCAGCAGTGATGTGAGGGAGACCCAGTACTTC. The encoded protein is CASSDVRETQYF.

This clone was observed once. The J gene is TRBJ1-2, the V gene TRBV11-2; 7 nucleotides align to TRBD1. The CDR3 contains 15 residues. The germline gives CDR1 SGHAT, CDR2 FQNNGV. V was pared by 2 bases and J by 3 bases, with 6 bases of the junction left unmatched. The CDR3 nucleotides read TGTGCCAGCAGCTTATTAGGACAGGTTGACTATGGCTACACCTTC. Residues: CASSLLGQVDYGYTF.

The chain has TRBV27 and TRBJ1-5, with TRBD1 matching over 8 bases. The trim removed 6 bases at V and 4 bases at J, leaving 5 bases unmatched. The CDR3 is 14 amino acids. Germline assignment: CDR1 MNHEY and CDR2 SMNVEV (reference sequence). CDR3 residues: CASRTGGGNQPQHF. Here the CDR3 DNA reads TGTGCCAGCAGAACAGGGGGGGGTAATCAGCCCCAGCATTTT.

The genes are TRBV11-2 and TRBJ2-2, with TRBD2 identical over 10 bases. The length of the CDR3 is 16 residues. The V gene's germline CDR1 is SGHAT and CDR2 FQNNGV. V was clipped by 2 bases and J by 4 bases; unmatched bases: 4. Here the CDR3 DNA reads TGTGCCAGCAGCTTACGGAGCGGGAGGGCCACCGGGGAGCTGTTTTTT. Translation gives CASSLRSGRATGELFF.

The chain is built from TRBV2 and TRBJ1-2; maybe TRBD1 (5 bases). V was shortened by 0 bases and J by 7 bases, with 15 bases between the two germline ends. CDR3 length: 15 amino acids. In germline, CDR1 is SNHLY, CDR2 FYNNEI. The CDR3, as DNA: TGTGCCAGCAGTGAAGCGGGCAGGGCTCGAAGTGGCTACACCTTC. The encoded protein is CASSEAGRARSGYTF. Complete variable domain (other parts from reference TRBV2 and TRBJ1-2): EPEVTQTPSHQVTQMGQEVILRCVPISNHLYFYWYRQILGQKVEFLVSFYNNEISEKSEIFDDQFSVERPDGSNFTLKIRSTKLEDSAMYFCASSEAGRARSGYTFGSGTRLTVV.

This chain connects TRBV19 to TRBJ1-5; the D is unclear. Trimming pared 3 bases from V and 5 bases from J, leaving 5 bases between. Per the germline V gene, CDR1 is LNHDA and CDR2 is SQIVND (reference sequence). The length of the CDR3 is 12 residues. In DNA form, the CDR3 reads TGTGCCAGTAGTATTCGGGATCAGCCCCAGCATTTT. Residues: CASSIRDQPQHF.

V is TRBV19 and J is TRBJ1-4; 8 bases align to TRBD1. The CDR3 consists of 15 residues. After removal of 7 bases from V and 7 bases from J, the junction contained 11 bases not matched to a gene. Germline V lookup: CDR1 LNHDA, CDR2 SQIVND (reference sequence). CDR3 amino acids: CASKSGGTGGEKLFF. The CDR3 DNA sequence: TGTGCCAGTAAAAGTGGGGGGACAGGAGGTGAAAAACTGTTTTTT.

This clone was counted a few times. V gene TRBV18 combines with J gene TRBJ2-1; 8 bases agree with TRBD2. The CDR3 is 14 residues long. After removal of 3 bases from V and 9 bases from J, the junction contained 7 bases not matched to a gene. The germline CDR1 and CDR2 sequences are KGHSH and LQKENI. Here the CDR3 reads CASSPPTTSGEQFF. The CDR3 DNA follows: TGTGCCAGCTCACCGCCCACAACTAGCGGTGAGCAGTTCTTC.

The chain is built from TRBV5-6 and TRBJ2-5; TRBD1 aligns across 7 bases. The CDR3 has 13 residues. Germline CDR1 SGHDT, CDR2 YYEEEE. Trimming cost V 5 bases and J 3 bases; bases outside gene matches: 4. The CDR3 DNA follows: TGTGCCAGCAGTCCCGGGACAGAAGAGACCCAGTACTTC. This codes for CASSPGTEETQYF.